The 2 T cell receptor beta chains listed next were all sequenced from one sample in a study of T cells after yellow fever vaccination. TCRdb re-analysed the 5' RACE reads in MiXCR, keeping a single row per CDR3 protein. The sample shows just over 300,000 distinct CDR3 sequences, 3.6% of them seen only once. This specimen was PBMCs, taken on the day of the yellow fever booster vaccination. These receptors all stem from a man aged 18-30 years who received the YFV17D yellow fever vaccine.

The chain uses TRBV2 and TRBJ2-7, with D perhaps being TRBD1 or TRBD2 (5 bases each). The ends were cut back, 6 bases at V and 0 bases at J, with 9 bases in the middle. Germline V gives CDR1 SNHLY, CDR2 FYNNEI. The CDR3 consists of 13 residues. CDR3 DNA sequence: TGTGCCAGCAGCGGGACGGGCTCCTACGAGCAGTACGTC. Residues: CASSGTGSYEQYV.

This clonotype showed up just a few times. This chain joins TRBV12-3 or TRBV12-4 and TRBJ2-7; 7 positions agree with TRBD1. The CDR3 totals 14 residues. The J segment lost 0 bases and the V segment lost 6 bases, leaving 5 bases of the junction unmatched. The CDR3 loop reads CASRSGTDSYEQYF. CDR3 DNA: TGTGCCAGCAGGTCAGGGACAGACTCCTACGAGCAGTACTTC.